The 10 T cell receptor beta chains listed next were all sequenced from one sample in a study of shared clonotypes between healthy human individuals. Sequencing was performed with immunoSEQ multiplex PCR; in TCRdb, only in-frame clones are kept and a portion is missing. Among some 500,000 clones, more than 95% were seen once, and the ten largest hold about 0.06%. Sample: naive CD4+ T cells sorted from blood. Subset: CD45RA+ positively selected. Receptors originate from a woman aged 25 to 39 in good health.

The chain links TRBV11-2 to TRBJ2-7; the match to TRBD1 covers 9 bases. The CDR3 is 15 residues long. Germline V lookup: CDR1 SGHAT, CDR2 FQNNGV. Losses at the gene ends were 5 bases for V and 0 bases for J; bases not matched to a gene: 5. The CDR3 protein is CASSNLGQGSYEQYF. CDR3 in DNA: TGTGCCAGCAGCAATCTGGGACAGGGCTCCTACGAGCAGTACTTC.

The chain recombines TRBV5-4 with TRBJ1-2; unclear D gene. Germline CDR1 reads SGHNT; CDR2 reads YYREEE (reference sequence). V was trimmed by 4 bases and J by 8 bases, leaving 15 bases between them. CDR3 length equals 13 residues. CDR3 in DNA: TGTGCCAGCAGCGAACAGAGCTCCATCGGCTACACCTTC. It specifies CASSEQSSIGYTF.

The CDR3 protein is CASTNDRGTSDPRGDNEQFF. The CDR3 coding sequence is TGCGCCAGCACGAACGACCGGGGGACTAGCGACCCACGGGGAGACAATGAGCAGTTCTTC. V usage is TRBV5-1 and J usage is TRBJ2-1; 10 nucleotides line up with TRBD2. The CDR3 totals 20 residues. With 6 bases clipped from V and 5 bases from J, the junction kept 23 bases outside the gene matches. Per germline, CDR1 SGHRS and CDR2 YFSETQ.

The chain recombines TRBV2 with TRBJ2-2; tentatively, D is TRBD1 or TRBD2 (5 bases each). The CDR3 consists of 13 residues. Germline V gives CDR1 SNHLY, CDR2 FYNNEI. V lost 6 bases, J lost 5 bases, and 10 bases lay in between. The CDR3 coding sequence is TGTGCCAGCAGCCGGGGCCTGACCGGGGAGCTGTTTTTT. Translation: CASSRGLTGELFF.

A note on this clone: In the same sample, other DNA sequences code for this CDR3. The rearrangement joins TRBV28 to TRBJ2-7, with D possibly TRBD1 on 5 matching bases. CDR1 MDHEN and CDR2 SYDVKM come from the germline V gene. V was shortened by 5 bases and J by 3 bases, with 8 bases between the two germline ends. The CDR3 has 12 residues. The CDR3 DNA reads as TGTGCCAGCAGTGCCCAGGGCTACGAGCAGTACTTC. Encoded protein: CASSAQGYEQYF.

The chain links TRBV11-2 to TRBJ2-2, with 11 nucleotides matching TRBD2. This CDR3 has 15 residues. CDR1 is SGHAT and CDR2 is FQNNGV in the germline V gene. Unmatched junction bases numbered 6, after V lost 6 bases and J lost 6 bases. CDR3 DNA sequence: TGTGCCAGCAGGTTCGGGACTAGCGGCCCCGGGGAGCTGTTTTTT. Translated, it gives CASRFGTSGPGELFF.

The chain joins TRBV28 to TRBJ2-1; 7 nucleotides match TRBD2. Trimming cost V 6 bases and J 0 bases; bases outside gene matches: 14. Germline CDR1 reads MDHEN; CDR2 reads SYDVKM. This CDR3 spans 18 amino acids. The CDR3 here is CASSRAGAFPSSYNEQFF. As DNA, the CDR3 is TGTGCCAGCAGCCGGGCGGGAGCCTTCCCCAGCTCCTACAATGAGCAGTTCTTC.

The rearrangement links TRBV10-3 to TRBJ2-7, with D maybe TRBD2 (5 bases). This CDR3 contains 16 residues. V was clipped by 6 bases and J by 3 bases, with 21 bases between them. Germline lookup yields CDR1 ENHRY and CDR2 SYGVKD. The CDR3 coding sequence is TGTGCCATCAGCCCCCTTGGTGCGATCGGGAACTACGAGCAGTACTTC. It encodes CAISPLGAIGNYEQYF.

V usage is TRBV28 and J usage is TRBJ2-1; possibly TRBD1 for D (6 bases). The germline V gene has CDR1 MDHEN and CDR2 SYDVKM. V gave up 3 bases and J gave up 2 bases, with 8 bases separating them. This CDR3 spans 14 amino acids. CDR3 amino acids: CASSFEGAYNEQFF. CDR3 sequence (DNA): TGTGCCAGCAGTTTCGAGGGGGCCTACAATGAGCAGTTCTTC. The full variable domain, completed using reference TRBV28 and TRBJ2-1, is DVKVTQSSRYLVKRTGEKVFLECVQDMDHENMFWYRQDPGLGLRLIYFSYDVKMKEKGDIPEGYSVSREKKERFSLILESASTNQTSMYLCASSFEGAYNEQFFGPGTRLTVL.

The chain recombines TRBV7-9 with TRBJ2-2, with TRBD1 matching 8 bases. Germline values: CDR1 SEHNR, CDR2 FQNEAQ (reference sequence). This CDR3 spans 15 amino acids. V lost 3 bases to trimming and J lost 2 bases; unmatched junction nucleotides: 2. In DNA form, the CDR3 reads TGTGCCAGCAGCTTGGACAGGGTAAACACCGGGGAGCTGTTTTTT. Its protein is CASSLDRVNTGELFF.